These 10 T cell receptor beta chains were all obtained from the same sample, sequenced in a study of blood T cell repertoires in COVID-19. Method: immunoSEQ multiplex PCR; TCRdb's copy keeps in-frame clones and lacks some. The sample shows approximately 300,000 clones, around 90% of them seen only once. Sequenced: peripheral blood. The receptors shown here come from a man aged 18 to 30 with active or convalescent COVID-19.

V gene TRBV7-8 combines with J gene TRBJ1-2; 12 positions match TRBD1. The CDR3 spans 17 residues. Trimming at V came to 0 bases and at J to 8 bases, leaving 10 bases not matched to a gene. CDR1 and CDR2 from the germline V gene are SGHVS and FQNEAQ. The CDR3 DNA sequence: TGTGCCAGCAGCTTAGCATCTGGAGGGGACAGGGGGCTGGGCTACACCTTC. Its protein is CASSLASGGDRGLGYTF.

This clone was recorded only once. The CDR3: CASTVLRDNEQFF. Written as DNA, the CDR3 is TGTGCCAGCACGGTACTTCGGGACAATGAGCAGTTCTTC. The rearrangement links TRBV28 to TRBJ2-1; D is undetermined. V was shortened by 7 bases and J by 5 bases, with 12 bases between the two germline ends. The germline gives CDR1 MDHEN, CDR2 SYDVKM. The CDR3 runs 13 residues.

This clone has a single count. J is TRBJ2-5 and V is TRBV29-1; 9 bases agree with TRBD2. There are 14 residues in the CDR3. CDR1 is SQVTM, CDR2 ANQGSEA, per germline. J gave up 5 bases and V 5 bases, and 9 bases lay outside the gene matches. CDR3 in amino acids: CSVRRGGGDETQYF. DNA of the CDR3: TGCAGCGTTAGGCGGGGGGGTGGAGATGAGACCCAGTACTTC.

The V gene is TRBV28, the J gene TRBJ2-2, with D tentatively TRBD2 (6 bases). The CDR3 is made up of 15 amino acids. Trimming pared 7 bases from V and 5 bases from J, leaving 17 bases between. From germline, CDR1 is MDHEN and CDR2 SYDVKM. The CDR3 sequence: CASTSPGAGTGELFF. The CDR3 region has the DNA TGTGCCAGCACCTCACCGGGCGCGGGGACCGGGGAGCTGTTTTTT.

The chain employs TRBV6-6 and TRBJ1-2, with D hard to call. CDR3 length: 15 amino acids. Trimming left V 6 bases short and J 4 bases short, with 18 bases between. The germline CDR1 and CDR2 sequences are MNHNY and SVGAGI (reference sequence). This CDR3 reads CASRLPEPPAYGYTF. In DNA form, the CDR3 reads TGTGCCAGCAGACTTCCTGAACCTCCCGCCTATGGCTACACCTTC.

The chain carries TRBV25-1 and TRBJ2-3; D is ambiguous. The length of the CDR3 is 13 residues. CDR1 is MGHDK, CDR2 SYGVNS, per germline. V lost 6 bases and J lost 6, with 13 bases in between. CDR3 region: CASSRQESDTQYF. In DNA, the CDR3 is TGTGCCAGCAGCCGACAAGAGTCCGATACGCAGTATTTT. The variable domain in full, completed from reference TRBV25-1 and TRBJ2-3, reads EADIYQTPRYLVIGTGKKITLECSQTMGHDKMYWYQQDPGMELHLIHYSYGVNSTEKGDLSSESTVSRIRTEHFPLTLESARPSHTSQYLCASSRQESDTQYFGPGTRLTVL.

The rearrangement links TRBV9 to TRBJ2-6; a weak D match, TRBD1 (6 bases). Trimming stripped 2 bases from V and 2 bases from J, with 11 bases between. From germline, CDR1 is SGDLS and CDR2 YYNGEE. The CDR3 is 16 residues long. The CDR3 is CASSVNRVPGANVLTF. As DNA, the CDR3 is TGTGCCAGCAGCGTCAACAGGGTTCCTGGGGCCAACGTCCTGACTTTC.

The CDR3 sequence is CAWSDLNTEAFF. The DNA of the CDR3 is TGTGCCTGGAGTGACTTGAACACTGAAGCTTTCTTT. The chain carries TRBV30 and TRBJ1-1, with D uncertain. Germline V gives CDR1 GTSNPN, CDR2 SVGIG (reference sequence). The CDR3 contains 12 residues. With 1 base removed from V and 0 bases from J, the gap between germline ends came to 3 bases.

This clone was detected only once. CDR3 amino acids: CASSGTGGIDSPLHF. CDR3 coding DNA: TGTGCCAGTAGCGGGACAGGGGGTATAGATTCACCCCTCCACTTT. V gene TRBV19 combines with J gene TRBJ1-6, with TRBD1 matching 11 bases. The CDR3 has 15 amino acids. Germline V gene data show CDR1 as LNHDA and CDR2 as SQIVND (reference sequence). After removal of 6 bases from V and 8 bases from J, the junction contained 6 bases not matched to a gene. Complete variable domain (other parts from reference TRBV19 and TRBJ1-6): DGGITQSPKYLFRKEGQNVTLSCEQNLNHDAMYWYRQDPGQGLRLIYYSQIVNDFQKGDIAEGYSVSREKKESFPLTVTSAQKNPTAFYLCASSGTGGIDSPLHFGNGTRLTVT.

J is TRBJ2-1 and V is TRBV19; the match to TRBD2 covers 7 bases. This CDR3 spans 19 amino acids. V was clipped by 5 bases and J by 0 bases; unmatched bases: 16. The germline V gene encodes CDR1 LNHDA and CDR2 SQIVND (reference sequence). The DNA for the CDR3 is TGTGCCAGTAGTCCGGAACTAGCGCTAATTCTAAGCTCCTACAATGAGCAGTTCTTC. It encodes CASSPELALILSSYNEQFF.